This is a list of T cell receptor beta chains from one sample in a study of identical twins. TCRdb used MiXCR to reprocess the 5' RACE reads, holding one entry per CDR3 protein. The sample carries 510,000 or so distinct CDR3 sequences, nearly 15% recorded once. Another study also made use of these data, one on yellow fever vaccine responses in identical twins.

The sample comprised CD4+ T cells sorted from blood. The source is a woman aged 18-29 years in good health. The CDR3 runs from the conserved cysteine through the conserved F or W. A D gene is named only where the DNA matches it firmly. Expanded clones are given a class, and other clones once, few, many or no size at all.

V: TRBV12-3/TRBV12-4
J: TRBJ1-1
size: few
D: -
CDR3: CASRHRSSNTEAFF
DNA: TGTGCCAGCAGACACAGGAGTTCGAACACTGAAGCTTTCTTT

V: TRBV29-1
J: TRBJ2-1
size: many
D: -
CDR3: CSVGVYNEQFF
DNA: TGCAGCGTGGGGGTCTACAATGAGCAGTTCTTC

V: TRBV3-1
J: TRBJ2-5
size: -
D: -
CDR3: CASSRYFQETQYF
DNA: TGTGCCAGCAGCCGGTACTTTCAAGAGACCCAGTACTTC

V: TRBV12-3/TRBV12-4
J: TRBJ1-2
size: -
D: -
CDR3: CASSLGDYYGYTF
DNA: TGTGCCAGCAGTTTAGGTGATTACTATGGCTACACCTTC

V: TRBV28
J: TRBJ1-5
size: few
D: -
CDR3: CASRPDRTRVNQPQHF
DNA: TGTGCCAGCAGACCCGACAGAACAAGGGTCAATCAGCCCCAGCATTTT

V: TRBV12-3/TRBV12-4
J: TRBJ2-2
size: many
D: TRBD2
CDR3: CASSLPGLYTGELFF
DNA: TGTGCCAGCAGTTTACCGGGACTATACACCGGGGAGCTGTTTTTT

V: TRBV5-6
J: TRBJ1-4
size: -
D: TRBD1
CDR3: CASSAPGQGVSNEKLFF
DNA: TGTGCCAGCAGCGCCCCGGGACAGGGGGTTTCTAATGAAAAACTGTTTTTT

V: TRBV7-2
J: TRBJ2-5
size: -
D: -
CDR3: CASSLTSGWETQYF
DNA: TGTGCCAGCAGCCTGACAAGTGGTTGGGAGACCCAGTACTTC

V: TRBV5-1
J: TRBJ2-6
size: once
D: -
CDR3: CASSLAESGANVLTF
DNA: TGCGCCAGCAGCTTGGCGGAGTCTGGGGCCAACGTCCTGACTTTC

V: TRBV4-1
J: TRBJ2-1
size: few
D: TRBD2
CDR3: CASSLRVAGDRGEQFF
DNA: TGCGCCAGCAGCCTCCGGGTAGCGGGAGATCGAGGTGAGCAGTTCTTC

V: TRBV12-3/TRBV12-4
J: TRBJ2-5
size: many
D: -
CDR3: CASSFGRYGETQYF
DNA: TGTGCCAGCAGTTTCGGCAGATACGGAGAGACCCAGTACTTC

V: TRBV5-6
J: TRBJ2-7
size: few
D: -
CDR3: CASSRVWGPYEQYF
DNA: TGTGCCAGCAGTAGGGTTTGGGGCCCCTACGAGCAGTACTTC

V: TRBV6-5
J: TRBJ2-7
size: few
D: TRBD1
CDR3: CASSYITGGEQYF
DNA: TGTGCCAGCAGTTACATTACAGGGGGCGAGCAGTACTTC

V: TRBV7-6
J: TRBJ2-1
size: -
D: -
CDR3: CASSIRGHYNEQFF
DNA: TGTGCCAGCAGCATTAGGGGTCACTACAATGAGCAGTTCTTC

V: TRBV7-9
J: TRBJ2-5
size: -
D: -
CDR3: CASSLDPRETQYF
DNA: TGTGCCAGCAGCTTAGATCCTCGGGAGACCCAGTACTTC

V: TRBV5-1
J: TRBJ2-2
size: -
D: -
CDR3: CASGLDMGDTGELFF
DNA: TGCGCCAGCGGCTTGGACATGGGAGACACCGGGGAGCTGTTTTTT

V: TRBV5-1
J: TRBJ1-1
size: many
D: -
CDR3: CASSFSVNTEAFF
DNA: TGCGCCAGCAGCTTTTCCGTGAACACTGAAGCTTTCTTT

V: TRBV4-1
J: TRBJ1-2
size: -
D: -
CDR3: CASSQAPLEGYTF
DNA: TGCGCCAGCAGCCAAGCTCCCCTAGAGGGCTACACCTTC

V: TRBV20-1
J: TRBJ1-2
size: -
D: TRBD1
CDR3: CSAPGQGWYHTF
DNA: TGCAGTGCACCCGGACAGGGTTGGTACCACACCTTC

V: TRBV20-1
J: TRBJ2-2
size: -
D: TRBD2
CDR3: CSARPSGRGNTGELFF
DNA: TGCAGTGCTCGACCGAGCGGGAGAGGAAACACCGGGGAGCTGTTTTTT

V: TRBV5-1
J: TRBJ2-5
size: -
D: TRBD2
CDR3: CASSSGLADQETQCF
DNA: TGCGCCAGCAGCTCGGGACTAGCGGATCAAGAGACCCAGTGCTTC

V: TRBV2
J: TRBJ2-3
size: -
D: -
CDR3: CASNRAYTDTQYF
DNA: TGTGCCAGCAACAGGGCCTACACAGATACGCAGTATTTT

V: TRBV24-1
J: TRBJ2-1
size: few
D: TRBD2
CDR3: CATSDPRLAGVKFF
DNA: TGTGCCACCAGTGACCCGAGACTAGCGGGAGTGAAGTTCTTC

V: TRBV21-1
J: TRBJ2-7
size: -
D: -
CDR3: CASSKGPLSYEQYF
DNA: TGTGCCAGCAGCAAAGGACCTCTCTCCTACGAGCAGTACTTC

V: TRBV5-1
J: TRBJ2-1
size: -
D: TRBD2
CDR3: CASSYKAGSGNEQFF
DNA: TGCGCCAGCAGCTACAAAGCGGGATCAGGCAATGAGCAGTTCTTC

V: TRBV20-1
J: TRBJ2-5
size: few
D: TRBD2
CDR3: CSARDSGPGKTQYF
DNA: TGCAGTGCTAGAGATAGCGGGCCGGGGAAGACCCAGTACTTC

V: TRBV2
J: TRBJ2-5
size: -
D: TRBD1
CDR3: CASSELGQKETQYF
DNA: TGTGCCAGCAGTGAACTGGGACAGAAAGAGACCCAGTACTTC

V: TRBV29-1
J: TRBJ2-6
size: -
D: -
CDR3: CSVVEGDGANVLTF
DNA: TGCAGCGTTGTGGAGGGGGATGGGGCCAACGTCCTGACTTTC

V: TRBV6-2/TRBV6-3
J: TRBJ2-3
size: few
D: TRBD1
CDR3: CASSAGTGARDTQYF
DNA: TGTGCCAGCAGCGCTGGGACAGGGGCAAGGGATACGCAGTATTTT

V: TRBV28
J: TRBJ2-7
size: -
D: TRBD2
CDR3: CASKTSEEQYF
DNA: TGTGCCAGCAAGACTAGCGAAGAGCAGTACTTC

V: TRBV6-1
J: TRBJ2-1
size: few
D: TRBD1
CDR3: CASRLTGQGAWEQFF
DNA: TGTGCCAGCAGGCTAACGGGACAGGGGGCATGGGAGCAGTTCTTC

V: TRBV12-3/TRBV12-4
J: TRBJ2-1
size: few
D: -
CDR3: CASSSPGPGTTYNEQFF
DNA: TGTGCCAGCAGTTCTCCAGGACCCGGGACCACCTACAATGAGCAGTTCTTC

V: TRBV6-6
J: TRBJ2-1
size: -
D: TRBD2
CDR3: CASSHPGLWFF
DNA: TGTGCCAGCAGCCACCCGGGACTATGGTTCTTC

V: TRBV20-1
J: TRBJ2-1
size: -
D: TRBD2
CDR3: CSARGLAGVGNEQFF
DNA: TGCAGTGCTAGGGGACTAGCGGGAGTAGGAAATGAGCAGTTCTTC

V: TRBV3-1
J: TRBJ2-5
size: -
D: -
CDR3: CASSREETQYF
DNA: TGTGCCAGCAGCCGCGAAGAGACCCAGTACTTC

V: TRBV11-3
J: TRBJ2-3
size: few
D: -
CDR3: CASSPGSTSVGDTQYF
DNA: TGTGCCAGCAGCCCTGGGTCTACCAGCGTTGGAGATACGCAGTATTTT

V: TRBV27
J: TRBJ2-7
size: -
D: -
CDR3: CASSLLNPGQIHEQYF
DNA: TGTGCCAGCAGTCTCCTAAACCCGGGACAAATCCACGAGCAGTACTTC

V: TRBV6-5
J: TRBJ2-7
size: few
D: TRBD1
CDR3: CASSYSTGTAVPYEQYF
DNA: TGTGCCAGCAGTTACAGCACCGGGACAGCAGTCCCCTACGAGCAGTACTTC

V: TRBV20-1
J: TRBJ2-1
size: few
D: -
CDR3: CSAPKQGIYNEQFF
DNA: TGCAGCGCCCCGAAACAGGGTATCTACAATGAGCAGTTCTTC

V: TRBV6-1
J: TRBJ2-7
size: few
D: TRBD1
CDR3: CASRDRDSEAYEQYF
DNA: TGTGCCAGCAGAGATAGGGACAGCGAAGCCTACGAGCAGTACTTC

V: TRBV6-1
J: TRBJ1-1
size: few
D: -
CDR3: CASSERANTEAFF
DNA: TGTGCCAGCAGTGAAAGGGCAAACACTGAAGCTTTCTTT

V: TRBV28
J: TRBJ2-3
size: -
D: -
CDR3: CASKVRAADTQYF
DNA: TGTGCCAGCAAGGTCAGGGCGGCAGATACGCAGTATTTT

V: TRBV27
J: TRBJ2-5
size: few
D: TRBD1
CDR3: CASSRGQGREETQYF
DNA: TGTGCCAGCTCGAGAGGACAGGGGAGGGAGGAGACCCAGTACTTC

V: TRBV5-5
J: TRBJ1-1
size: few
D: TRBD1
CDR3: CASSLYQTGEAFF
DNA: TGTGCCAGCAGCTTGTACCAGACAGGGGAAGCTTTCTTT

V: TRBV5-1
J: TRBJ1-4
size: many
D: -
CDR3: CASSLFSPNEKLFF
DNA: TGCGCCAGCAGCTTGTTTTCGCCTAATGAAAAACTGTTTTTT

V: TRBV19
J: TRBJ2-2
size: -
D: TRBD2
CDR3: CASSIDPRVAGGAAGELFF
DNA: TGTGCCAGTAGTATAGACCCCCGGGTAGCGGGAGGTGCAGCCGGGGAGCTGTTTTTT

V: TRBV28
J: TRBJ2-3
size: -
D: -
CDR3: CASRQLTDTQYF
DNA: TGTGCCAGCAGGCAGCTCACAGATACGCAGTATTTT

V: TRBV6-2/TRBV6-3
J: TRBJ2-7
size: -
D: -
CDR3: CASSFWVGRNEQYF
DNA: TGTGCCAGCAGTTTCTGGGTAGGGAGAAACGAGCAGTACTTC

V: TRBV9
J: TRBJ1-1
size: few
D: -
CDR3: CASSSVAGTEAFF
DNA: TGTGCCAGCAGCTCCGTAGCGGGGACTGAAGCTTTCTTT

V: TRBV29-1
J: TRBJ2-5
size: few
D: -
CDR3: CSVEDQETQYF
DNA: TGCAGCGTTGAAGATCAGGAGACCCAGTACTTC

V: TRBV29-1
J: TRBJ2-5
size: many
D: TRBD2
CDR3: CSVLSAGVQETQYF
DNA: TGCAGCGTTCTGTCTGCGGGGGTCCAAGAGACCCAGTACTTC

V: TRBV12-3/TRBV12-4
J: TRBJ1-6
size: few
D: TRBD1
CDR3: CASSWDRRNSPLHF
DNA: TGTGCCAGCAGTTGGGACAGAAGGAATTCACCCCTCCACTTT

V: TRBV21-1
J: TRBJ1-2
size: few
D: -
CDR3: CASSNPRQDNYGYTF
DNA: TGTGCCAGCAGCAACCCAAGACAGGATAACTATGGCTACACCTTC

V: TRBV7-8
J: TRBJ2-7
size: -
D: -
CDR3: CATAKTSTYEQYF
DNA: TGTGCCACCGCGAAGACTAGTACTTACGAGCAGTACTTC